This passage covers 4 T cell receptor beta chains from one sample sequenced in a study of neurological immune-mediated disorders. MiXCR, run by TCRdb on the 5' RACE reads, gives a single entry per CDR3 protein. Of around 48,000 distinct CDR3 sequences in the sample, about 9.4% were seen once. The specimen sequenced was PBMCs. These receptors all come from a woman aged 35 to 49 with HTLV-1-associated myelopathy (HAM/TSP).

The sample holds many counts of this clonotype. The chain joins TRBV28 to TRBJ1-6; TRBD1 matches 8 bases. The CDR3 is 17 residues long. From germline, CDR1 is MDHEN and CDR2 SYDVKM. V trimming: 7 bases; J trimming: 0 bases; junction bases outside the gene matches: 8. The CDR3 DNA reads TGTGCCAGCAAACGGACAGGGCCCAGCTCCTATAATTCACCCCTCCACTTT. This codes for CASKRTGPSSYNSPLHF.

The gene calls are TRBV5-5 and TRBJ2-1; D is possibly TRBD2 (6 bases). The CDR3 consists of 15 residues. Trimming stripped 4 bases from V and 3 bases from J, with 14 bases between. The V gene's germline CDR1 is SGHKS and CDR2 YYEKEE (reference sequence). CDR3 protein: CASSPRGGCYNEQFF. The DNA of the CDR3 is TGTGCCAGCAGCCCGAGGGGAGGCTGCTACAATGAGCAGTTCTTC. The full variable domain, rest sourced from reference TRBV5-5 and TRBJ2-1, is DAGVTQSPTHLIKTRGQQVTLRCSPISGHKSVSWYQQVLGQGPQFIFQYYEKEERGRGNFPDRFSARQFPNYSSELNVNALLLGDSALYLCASSPRGGCYNEQFFGPGTRLTVL.

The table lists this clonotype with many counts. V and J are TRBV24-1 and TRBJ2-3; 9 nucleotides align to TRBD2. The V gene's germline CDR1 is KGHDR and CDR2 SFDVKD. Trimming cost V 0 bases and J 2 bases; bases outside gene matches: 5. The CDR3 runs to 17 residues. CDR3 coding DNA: TGTGCCACCAGTGATTTGGTGCGGGGGGGAGCCACAGATACGCAGTATTTT. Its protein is CATSDLVRGGATDTQYF.

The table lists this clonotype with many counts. The CDR3: CASSVAAGTTYEQYF. CDR3 DNA sequence: TGTGCCAGCAGCGTAGCGGCGGGAACAACCTACGAGCAGTACTTC. The J gene is TRBJ2-7, the V gene TRBV9; maybe TRBD2 (6 bases). CDR1 is SGDLS and CDR2 is YYNGEE in the germline V gene. The length of the CDR3 is 15 residues. Trimming left V 0 bases short and J 2 bases short, with 12 bases between.